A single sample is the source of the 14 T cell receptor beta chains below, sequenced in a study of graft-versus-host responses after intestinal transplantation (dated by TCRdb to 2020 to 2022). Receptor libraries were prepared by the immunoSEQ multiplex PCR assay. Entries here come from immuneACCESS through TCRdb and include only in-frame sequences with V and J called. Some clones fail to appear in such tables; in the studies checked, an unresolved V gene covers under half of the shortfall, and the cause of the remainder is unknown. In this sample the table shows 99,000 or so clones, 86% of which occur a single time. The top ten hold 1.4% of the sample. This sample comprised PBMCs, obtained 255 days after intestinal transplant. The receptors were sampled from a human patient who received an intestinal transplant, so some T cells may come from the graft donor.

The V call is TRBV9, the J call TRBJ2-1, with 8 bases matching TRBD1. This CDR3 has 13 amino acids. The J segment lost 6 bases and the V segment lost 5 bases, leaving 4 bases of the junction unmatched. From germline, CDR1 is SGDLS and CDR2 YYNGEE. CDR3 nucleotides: TGTGCCAGCAGTGGGACAGGTGGCAATGAGCAGTTCTTC. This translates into CASSGTGGNEQFF.

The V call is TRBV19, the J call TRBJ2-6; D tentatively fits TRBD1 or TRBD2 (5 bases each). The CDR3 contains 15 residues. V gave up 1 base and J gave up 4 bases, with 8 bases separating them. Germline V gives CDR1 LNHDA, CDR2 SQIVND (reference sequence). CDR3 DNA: TGTGCCAGTAGTATAGCCGGGGCCGGGGCCAACGTCCTGACTTTC. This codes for CASSIAGAGANVLTF.

The CDR3 nucleotides read TGTGCCAGCAGTCTGGGACAGGGGGAGGATACGCAGTATTTT. Its protein is CASSLGQGEDTQYF. The chain couples TRBV6-5 to TRBJ2-3; 11 bases are a match to TRBD1. The V segment lost 5 bases and the J segment 6 bases; nucleotides outside the gene matches: 4. The V gene's germline CDR1 is MNHEY and CDR2 SVGAGI. This CDR3 contains 14 residues.

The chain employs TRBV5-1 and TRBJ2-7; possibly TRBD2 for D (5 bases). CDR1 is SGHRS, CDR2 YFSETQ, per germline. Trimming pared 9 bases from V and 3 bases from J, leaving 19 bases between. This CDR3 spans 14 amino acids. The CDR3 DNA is TGCGCCACCCCGGAGAGGCACGGGGACTACGAGCAGTACTTC. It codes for CATPERHGDYEQYF.

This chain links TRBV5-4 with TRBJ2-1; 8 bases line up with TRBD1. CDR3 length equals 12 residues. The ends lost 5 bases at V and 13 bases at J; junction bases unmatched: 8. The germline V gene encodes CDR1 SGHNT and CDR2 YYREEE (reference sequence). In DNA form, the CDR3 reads TGTGCCAGCAGTTATACAGGGGGAGATCAGTTCTTC. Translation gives CASSYTGGDQFF.

The CDR3 sequence is CASIRQRNEKLFF. CDR3 coding DNA: TGTGCCAGCATTCGACAGCGGAATGAAAAACTGTTTTTT. The chain recombines TRBV6-1 with TRBJ1-4; D possibly corresponds to TRBD1 (5 bases). The germline V gene encodes CDR1 MNHNS and CDR2 SASEGT. V lost 7 bases to trimming and J lost 5 bases, with 11 bases between them. The CDR3 extends over 13 amino acids.

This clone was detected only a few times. The CDR3 DNA reads TGTGCCATCAGTGAGTCGGGACAGGTGGAGCTGTTTTTT. This gives the protein CAISESGQVELFF. The chain recombines TRBV10-3 with TRBJ2-2, with 8 bases fitting TRBD1. V lost 0 bases to trimming and J lost 10 bases; unmatched junction nucleotides: 1. The CDR3 spans 13 residues. Germline V lookup: CDR1 ENHRY, CDR2 SYGVKD.

CDR3 sequence (DNA): TGTGCCAGCAGCTTGATGGGAACTGTCGAGCAGTACGTC. Translated: CASSLMGTVEQYV. The chain combines TRBV5-6 with TRBJ2-7, with D hard to call. The CDR3 loop spans 13 amino acids. CDR1 SGHDT and CDR2 YYEEEE come from the germline V gene. The V and J ends lost 1 base and 6 bases respectively, with 11 bases between them.

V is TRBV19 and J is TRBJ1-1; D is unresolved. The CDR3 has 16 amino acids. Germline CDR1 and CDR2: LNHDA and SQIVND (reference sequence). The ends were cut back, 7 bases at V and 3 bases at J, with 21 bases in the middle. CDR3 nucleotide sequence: TGTGCCAGTATCTCGGGAGGGTTCTTCGTGCACACTGAAGCTTTCTTT. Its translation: CASISGGFFVHTEAFF.

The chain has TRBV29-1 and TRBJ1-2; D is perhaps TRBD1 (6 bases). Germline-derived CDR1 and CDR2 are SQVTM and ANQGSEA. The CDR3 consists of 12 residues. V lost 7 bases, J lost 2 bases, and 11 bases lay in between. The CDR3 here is CSGRDTNYGYTF. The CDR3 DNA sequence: TGCAGCGGGAGGGACACCAACTATGGCTACACCTTC.

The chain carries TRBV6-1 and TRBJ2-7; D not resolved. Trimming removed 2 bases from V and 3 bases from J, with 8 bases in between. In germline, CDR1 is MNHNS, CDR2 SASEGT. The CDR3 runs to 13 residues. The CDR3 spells CASSESVSYEQYF. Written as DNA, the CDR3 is TGTGCCAGCAGTGAAAGCGTCAGCTACGAGCAGTACTTC.

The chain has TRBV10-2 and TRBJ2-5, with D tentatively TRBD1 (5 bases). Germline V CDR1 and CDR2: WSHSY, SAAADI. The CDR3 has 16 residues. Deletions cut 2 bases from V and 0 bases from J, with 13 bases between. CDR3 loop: CASSELPRQNQETQYF. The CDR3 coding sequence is TGCGCCAGCAGTGAGCTCCCACGACAGAACCAAGAGACCCAGTACTTC.

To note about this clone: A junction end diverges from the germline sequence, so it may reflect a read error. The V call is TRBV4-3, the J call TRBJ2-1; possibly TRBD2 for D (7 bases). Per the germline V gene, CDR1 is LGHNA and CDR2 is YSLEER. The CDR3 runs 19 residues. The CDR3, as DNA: TGCGCCAGCAGCCAAGATCCAAATCGGGGGGCAGGCACCTACAGTGAGCAGTTCTTC. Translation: CASSQDPNRGAGTYSEQFF.

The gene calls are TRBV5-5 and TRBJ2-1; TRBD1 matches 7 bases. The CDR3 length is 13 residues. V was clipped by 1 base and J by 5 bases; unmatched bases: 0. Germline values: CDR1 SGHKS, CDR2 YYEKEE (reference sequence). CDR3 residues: CASSLQGDNEQFF. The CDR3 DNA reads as TGTGCCAGCAGCTTGCAGGGGGACAATGAGCAGTTCTTC. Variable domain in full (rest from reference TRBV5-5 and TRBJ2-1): DAGVTQSPTHLIKTRGQQVTLRCSPISGHKSVSWYQQVLGQGPQFIFQYYEKEERGRGNFPDRFSARQFPNYSSELNVNALLLGDSALYLCASSLQGDNEQFFGPGTRLTVL.